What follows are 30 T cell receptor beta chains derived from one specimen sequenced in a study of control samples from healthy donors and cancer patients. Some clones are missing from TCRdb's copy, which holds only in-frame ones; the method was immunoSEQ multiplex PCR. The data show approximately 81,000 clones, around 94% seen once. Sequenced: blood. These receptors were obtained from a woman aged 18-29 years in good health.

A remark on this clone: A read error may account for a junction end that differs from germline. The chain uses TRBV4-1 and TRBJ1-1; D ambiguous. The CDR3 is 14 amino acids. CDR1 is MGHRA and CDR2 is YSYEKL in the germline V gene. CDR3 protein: CASTQPKMNTEAFF. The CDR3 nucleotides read TGCGCCAGCACCCAACCCAAAATGAACACTGAAGCTTTCTTT.

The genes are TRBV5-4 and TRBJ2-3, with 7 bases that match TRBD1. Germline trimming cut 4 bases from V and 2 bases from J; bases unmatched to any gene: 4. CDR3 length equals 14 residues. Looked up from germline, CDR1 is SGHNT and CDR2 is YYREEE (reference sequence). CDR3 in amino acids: CASSPGQNTDTQYF. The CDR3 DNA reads TGTGCCAGCAGCCCGGGACAGAACACAGATACGCAGTATTTT.

CDR3 bases: TGTGCCAGCAGTGTCGGGACAGGGGGGTACGAGCAGTACTTC. It is translated as CASSVGTGGYEQYF. The chain links TRBV28 to TRBJ2-7; 11 nucleotides agree with TRBD1. The CDR3 extends over 14 amino acids. The V segment lost 5 bases and the J segment 4 bases; nucleotides outside the gene matches: 4. Germline CDR1 MDHEN, CDR2 SYDVKM. Full variable domain (outside the CDR3, taken from reference TRBV28 and TRBJ2-7): DVKVTQSSRYLVKRTGEKVFLECVQDMDHENMFWYRQDPGLGLRLIYFSYDVKMKEKGDIPEGYSVSREKKERFSLILESASTNQTSMYLCASSVGTGGYEQYFGPGTRLTVT.

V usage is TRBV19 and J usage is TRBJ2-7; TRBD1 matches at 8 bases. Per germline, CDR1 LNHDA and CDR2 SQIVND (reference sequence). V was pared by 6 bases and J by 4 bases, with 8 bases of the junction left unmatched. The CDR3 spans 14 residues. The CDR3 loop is CASREQGDCYEQYF. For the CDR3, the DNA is TGTGCCAGTAGGGAACAGGGGGACTGTTACGAGCAGTACTTC.

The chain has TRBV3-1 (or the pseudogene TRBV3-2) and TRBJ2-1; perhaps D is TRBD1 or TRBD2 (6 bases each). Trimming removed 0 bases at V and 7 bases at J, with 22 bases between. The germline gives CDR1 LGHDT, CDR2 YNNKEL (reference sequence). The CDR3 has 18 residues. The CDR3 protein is CASSQDWTTGAPWNEQFF. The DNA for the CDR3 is TGTGCCAGCAGCCAAGACTGGACCACGGGGGCTCCCTGGAATGAGCAGTTCTTC.

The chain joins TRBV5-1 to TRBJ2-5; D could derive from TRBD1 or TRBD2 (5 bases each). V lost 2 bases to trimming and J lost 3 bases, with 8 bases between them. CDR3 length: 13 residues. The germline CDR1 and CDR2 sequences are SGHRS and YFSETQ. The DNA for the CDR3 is TGCGCCAGCAGCTTCGGGGCTGAAGAGACCCAGTACTTC. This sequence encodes CASSFGAEETQYF.

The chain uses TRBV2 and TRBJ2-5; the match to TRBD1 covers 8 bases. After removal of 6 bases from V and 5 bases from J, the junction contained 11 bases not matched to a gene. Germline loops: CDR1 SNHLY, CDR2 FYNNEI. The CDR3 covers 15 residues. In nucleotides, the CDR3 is TGTGCCAGCAGAAACCCCGGGACAGGTCTTGAGACCCAGTACTTC. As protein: CASRNPGTGLETQYF.

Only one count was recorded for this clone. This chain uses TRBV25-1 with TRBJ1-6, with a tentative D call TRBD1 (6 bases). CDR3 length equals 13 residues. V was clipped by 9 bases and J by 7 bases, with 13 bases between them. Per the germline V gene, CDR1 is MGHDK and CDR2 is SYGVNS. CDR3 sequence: CASRQDRNSPLHF. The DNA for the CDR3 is TGTGCCAGTCGACAGGATCGGAATTCACCCCTCCACTTT.

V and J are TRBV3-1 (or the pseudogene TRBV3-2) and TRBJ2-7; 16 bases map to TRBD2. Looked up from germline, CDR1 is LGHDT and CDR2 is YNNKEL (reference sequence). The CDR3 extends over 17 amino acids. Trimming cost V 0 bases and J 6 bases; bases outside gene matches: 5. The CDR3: CASSQDRGLAGGGEQYF. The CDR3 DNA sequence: TGTGCCAGCAGCCAAGATAGGGGACTAGCGGGGGGGGGCGAGCAGTACTTC.

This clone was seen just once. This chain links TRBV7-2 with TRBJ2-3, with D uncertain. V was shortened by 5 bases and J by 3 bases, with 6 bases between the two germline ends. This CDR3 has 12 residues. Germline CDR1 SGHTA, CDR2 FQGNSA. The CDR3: CASSLETDTQYF. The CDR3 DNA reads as TGTGCCAGCAGCCTAGAAACAGATACGCAGTATTTT.

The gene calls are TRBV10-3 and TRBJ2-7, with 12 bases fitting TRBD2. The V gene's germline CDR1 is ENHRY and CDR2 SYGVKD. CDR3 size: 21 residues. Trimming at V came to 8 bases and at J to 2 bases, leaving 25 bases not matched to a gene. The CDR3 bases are TGTGCCATCTTGGGGGGGGACGTTCTAGCGGGAGGGCCGGTACCCCCCTACGAGCAGTACTTC. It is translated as CAILGGDVLAGGPVPPYEQYF.

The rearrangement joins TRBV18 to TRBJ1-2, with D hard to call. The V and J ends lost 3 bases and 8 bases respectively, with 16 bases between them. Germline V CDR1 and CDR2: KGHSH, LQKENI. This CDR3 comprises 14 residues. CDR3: CASSPVRQANGYTF. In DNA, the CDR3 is TGTGCCAGCTCACCGGTGAGGCAGGCAAACGGCTACACCTTC.

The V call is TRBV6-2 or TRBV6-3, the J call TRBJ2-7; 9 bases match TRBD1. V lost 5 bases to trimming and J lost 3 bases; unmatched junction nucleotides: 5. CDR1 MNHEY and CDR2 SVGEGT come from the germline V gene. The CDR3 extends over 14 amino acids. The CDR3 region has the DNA TGTGCCAGCAGTCAACGGGACAGGGTCTACGAGCAGTACTTC. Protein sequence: CASSQRDRVYEQYF.

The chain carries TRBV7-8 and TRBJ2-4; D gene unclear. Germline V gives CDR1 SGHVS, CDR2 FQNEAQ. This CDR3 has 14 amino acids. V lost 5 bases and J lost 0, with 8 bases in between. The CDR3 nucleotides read TGTGCCAGCAGCCTGCTTCCAGCCAAAAACATTCAGTACTTC. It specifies CASSLLPAKNIQYF.

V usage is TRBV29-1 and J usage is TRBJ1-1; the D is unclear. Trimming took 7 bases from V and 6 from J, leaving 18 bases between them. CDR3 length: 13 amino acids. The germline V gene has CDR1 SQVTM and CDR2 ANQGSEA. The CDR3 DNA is TGCAGCGCCCAGGCCCTCAACTATGCTGAAGCTTTCTTT. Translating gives CSAQALNYAEAFF.

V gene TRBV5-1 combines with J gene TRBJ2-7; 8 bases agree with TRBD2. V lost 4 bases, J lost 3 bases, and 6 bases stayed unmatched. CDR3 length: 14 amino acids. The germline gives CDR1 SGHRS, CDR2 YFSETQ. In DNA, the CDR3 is TGCGCCAGCAGCACCATAGGGACTAGCTACGAGCAGTACTTC. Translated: CASSTIGTSYEQYF.

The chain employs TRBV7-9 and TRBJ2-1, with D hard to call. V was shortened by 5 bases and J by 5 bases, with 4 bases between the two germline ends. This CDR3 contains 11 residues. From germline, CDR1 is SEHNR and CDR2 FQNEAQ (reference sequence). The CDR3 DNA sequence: TGTGCCAGCAGCACTAACAATGAGCAGTTCTTC. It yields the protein CASSTNNEQFF.

The CDR3 DNA reads TGTGCCAGCAGCGTAGTTCGAGCGGGAGTATTAAACACCGGGGAGCTGTTTTTT. This sequence encodes CASSVVRAGVLNTGELFF. The rearrangement links TRBV9 to TRBJ2-2, with 8 nucleotides matching TRBD2. CDR1 is SGDLS and CDR2 is YYNGEE in the germline V gene. This CDR3 has 18 amino acids. With V trimmed by 0 bases and J by 2 bases, 9 bases remained unmatched.

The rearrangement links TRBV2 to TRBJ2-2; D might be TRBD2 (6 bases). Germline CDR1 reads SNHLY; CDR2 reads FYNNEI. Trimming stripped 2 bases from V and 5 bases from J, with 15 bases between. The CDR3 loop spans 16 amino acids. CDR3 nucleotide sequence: TGTGCCAGCAGTGAACAGGACGGAGGGGCGACCGGGGAGCTGTTTTTT. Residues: CASSEQDGGATGELFF.

CDR3 DNA sequence: TGTGCCAGCACCAGGGGCTACGAGCAGTACTTC. This translates into CASTRGYEQYF. The chain uses TRBV12-3 or TRBV12-4 and TRBJ2-7, with D tentatively TRBD1 (6 bases). There are 11 residues in the CDR3. V lost 7 bases to trimming and J lost 3 bases, with 7 bases between them.

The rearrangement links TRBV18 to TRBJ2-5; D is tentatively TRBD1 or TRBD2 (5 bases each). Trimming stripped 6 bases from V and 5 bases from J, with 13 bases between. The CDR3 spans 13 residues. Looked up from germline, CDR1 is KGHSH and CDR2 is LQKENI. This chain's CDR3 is CASSTRDGETQYF. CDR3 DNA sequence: TGTGCCAGCTCCACCAGGGACGGGGAGACCCAGTACTTC.

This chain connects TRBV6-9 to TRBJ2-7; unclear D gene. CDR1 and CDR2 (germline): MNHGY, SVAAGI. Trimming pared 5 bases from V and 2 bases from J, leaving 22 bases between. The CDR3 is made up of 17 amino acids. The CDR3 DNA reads TGTGCCAGCAGTCCCCTTAGACCGCGAAAGTACCCCTACGAGCAGTACTTC. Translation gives CASSPLRPRKYPYEQYF.

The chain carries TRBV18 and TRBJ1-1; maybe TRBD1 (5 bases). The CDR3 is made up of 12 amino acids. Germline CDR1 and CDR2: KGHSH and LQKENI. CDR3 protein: CAVRGDYTEAFF. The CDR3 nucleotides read TGTGCAGTACGGGGGGACTACACTGAAGCTTTCTTT.

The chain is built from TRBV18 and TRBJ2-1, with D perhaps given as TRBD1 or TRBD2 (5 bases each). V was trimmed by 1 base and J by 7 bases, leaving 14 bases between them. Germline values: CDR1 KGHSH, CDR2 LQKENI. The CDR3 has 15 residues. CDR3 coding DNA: TGTGCCAGCTCACCACGATTTGAGGGGTGGAATGAGCAGTTCTTC. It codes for CASSPRFEGWNEQFF.

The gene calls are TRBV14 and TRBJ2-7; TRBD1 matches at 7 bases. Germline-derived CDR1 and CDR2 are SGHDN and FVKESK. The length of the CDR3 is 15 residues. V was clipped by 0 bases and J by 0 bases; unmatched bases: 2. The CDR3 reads CASSQETGASYEQYF. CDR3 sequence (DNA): TGTGCCAGCAGCCAAGAAACAGGGGCCTCCTACGAGCAGTACTTC.

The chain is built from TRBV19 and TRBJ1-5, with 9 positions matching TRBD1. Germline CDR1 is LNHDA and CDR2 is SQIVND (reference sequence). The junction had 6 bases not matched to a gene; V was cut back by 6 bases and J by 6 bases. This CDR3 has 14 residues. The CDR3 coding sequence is TGTGCCAGTAGGGGACAGGGAGGAACTCAGCCCCAGCATTTT. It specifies CASRGQGGTQPQHF.

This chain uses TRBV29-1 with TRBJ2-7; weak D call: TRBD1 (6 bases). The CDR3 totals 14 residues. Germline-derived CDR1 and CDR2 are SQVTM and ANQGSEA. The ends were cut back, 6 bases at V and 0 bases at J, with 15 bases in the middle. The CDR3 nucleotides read TGCAGCGTGTTAGTACAGGGCAGCTCCTACGAGCAGTACTTC. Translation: CSVLVQGSSYEQYF.

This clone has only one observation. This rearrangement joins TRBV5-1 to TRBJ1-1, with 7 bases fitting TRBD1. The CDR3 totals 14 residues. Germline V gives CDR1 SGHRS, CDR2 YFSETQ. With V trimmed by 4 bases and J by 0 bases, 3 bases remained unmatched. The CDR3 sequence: CASSPQGLNTEAFF. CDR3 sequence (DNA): TGCGCCAGCAGCCCACAGGGGCTGAACACTGAAGCTTTCTTT.

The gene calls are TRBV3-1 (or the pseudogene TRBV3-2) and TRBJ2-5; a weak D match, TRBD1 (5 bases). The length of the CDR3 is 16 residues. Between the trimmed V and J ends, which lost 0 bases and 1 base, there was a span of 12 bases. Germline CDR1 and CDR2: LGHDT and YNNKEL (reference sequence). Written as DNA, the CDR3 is TGTGCCAGCAGCCAAGATAGAAAGGGGCGCCAAGAGACCCAGTACTTC. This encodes CASSQDRKGRQETQYF.

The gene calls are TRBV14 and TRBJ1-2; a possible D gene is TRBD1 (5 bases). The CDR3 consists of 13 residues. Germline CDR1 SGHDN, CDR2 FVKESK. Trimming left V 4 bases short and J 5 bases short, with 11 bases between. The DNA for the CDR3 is TGTGCCAGCAGCCGAGCCCCAGGGTATGGCTACACCTTC. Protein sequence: CASSRAPGYGYTF.